This TCR beta chain is drawn from a study of T-cell reconstitution after alpha-beta-depleted transplantation in children. Unique molecular identifiers featured in how the TCRbeta library was prepared. MiXCR, run by TCRdb on the PCR reads, gives a single entry per CDR3 protein. The table shows some 400,000 distinct CDR3 sequences, with about a fifth occurring only once. This clonotype was recorded at least ten times. Losses at the gene ends were 0 bases for V and 5 bases for J; bases not matched to a gene: 4. This CDR3 comprises 14 residues. The V gene's germline CDR1 is DFQATT and CDR2 SNEGSKA (reference sequence).

This clonotype originated in a human donor who donated a stem cell graft to a child with acute myeloid leukemia. The genes are TRBV20-1 and TRBJ2-5; 9 bases map to TRBD2. Sequences were derived from PBMCs from the stem cell graft donor, sampled from the stem cell graft. CDR3 sequence (DNA): TGCAGTGCTAGAGAGCTAGCGGGAACGGAGACCCAGTACTTC. This gives the protein CSARELAGTETQYF.